The present T cell receptor (beta chain) was sequenced within a study of OX40 agonist ivuxolimab in advanced cancers. Background on the study: Earlier anti-PD-1, anti-PD-L1 or anti-CTLA-4 therapy was permitted; roughly 42% had received some.

Systemic immunosuppression or a history of autoimmune disease excluded patients. For this clone: Its antigen is unknown.

The repertoire was sequenced with immunoSEQ multiplex PCR; TCRdb's copy has only in-frame clones and lacks some. The sample records approximately 89,000 clones, roughly nine tenths being singletons. General study findings and limits: Some of the nonresponding patients also showed low levels of normalized T-cell clonal expansion.

The material was CD4+ or CD8+ T cells sorted from blood, obtained in a trial of the OX40 agonist ivuxolimab. The receptor comes from an adult with an advanced solid tumor such as melanoma, head and neck, liver or kidney cancer.

The CDR3 region is CASSGSGRGYNEQFF. The CDR3 nucleotides are TGTGCCAGCAGCGGGAGCGGGAGAGGTTACAATGAGCAGTTCTTC. This chain uses TRBV9 with TRBJ2-1; 8 bases fit TRBD2. Germline CDR1 reads SGDLS; CDR2 reads YYNGEE. Losses at the gene ends were 3 bases for V and 4 bases for J; bases not matched to a gene: 6. The CDR3 has 15 residues.